What follows are 15 T cell receptor beta chains derived from one specimen sequenced in a study of T cells in Graves' hyperthyroidism and ophthalmopathy. Regions amplified from RNA transcripts were the TCR beta CDR3 regions. The HTBI primer set was used in a first-round RT-PCR of the TCR CDR3. Each CDR3 protein gets one entry after TCRdb re-called the multiplex PCR reads with MiXCR. The table lists around 240,000 distinct CDR3 sequences, 13% to 15% of them singletons. The sequenced sample was blood. These receptors were obtained from a woman aged 40 to 55 with Graves' hyperthyroidism that later progressed to Graves' ophthalmopathy.

Regarding this clonotype: This may come from a read error, since a much larger clone is one base off. The chain carries TRBV4-1 and TRBJ2-7; 7 nucleotides agree with TRBD2. V was clipped by 2 bases and J by 2 bases; unmatched bases: 6. Germline assignment: CDR1 MGHRA and CDR2 YSYEKL. The CDR3 runs 15 residues. The CDR3 sequence: CASSQLSGGPYEQYF. DNA of the CDR3: TGCGCCAGCAGCCAACTATCGGGGGGACCCTACGAGCAGTACTTC.

This clonotype showed up many times. The genes are TRBV19 and TRBJ2-1, with TRBD2 matching 8 bases. The CDR3 is 16 residues long. After removal of 6 bases from V and 6 bases from J, the junction contained 13 bases not matched to a gene. Germline values: CDR1 LNHDA, CDR2 SQIVND (reference sequence). The CDR3 DNA reads as TGTGCCAGTAGCCCTATGGGGACTAGAGGACCCAATGAGCAGTTCTTC. This encodes CASSPMGTRGPNEQFF.

This clonotype was recorded at least ten times. The chain recombines TRBV19 with TRBJ1-5, with no clear D. The CDR3 length is 15 residues. V was shortened by 8 bases and J by 4 bases, with 18 bases between the two germline ends. CDR1 and CDR2 from the germline V gene are LNHDA and SQIVND (reference sequence). The CDR3 loop is CASQLKGFWNQPQHF. Written as DNA, the CDR3 is TGTGCCAGTCAACTTAAGGGTTTTTGGAATCAGCCCCAGCATTTT.

This chain uses TRBV7-2 with TRBJ2-3; D unclear. CDR1 SGHTA and CDR2 FQGNSA come from the germline V gene. The CDR3 has 14 amino acids. The V end was cut by 4 bases, the J end by 5 bases, with 13 bases between. The CDR3: CASSYWATGDTQYF. The CDR3 nucleotides read TGTGCCAGCAGCTATTGGGCGACCGGAGATACGCAGTATTTT. The variable domain in full, with the rest retrieved from reference TRBV7-2 and TRBJ2-3, is GAGVSQSPSNKVTEKGKDVELRCDPISGHTALYWYRQSLGQGLEFLIYFQGNSAPDKSGLPSDRFSAERTGGSVSTLTIQRTQQEDSAVYLCASSYWATGDTQYFGPGTRLTVL.

This rearrangement joins TRBV6-2 or TRBV6-3 to TRBJ1-3, with D unclear. V was cut by 0 bases and J by 0 bases, with 6 bases left in between. CDR3 length equals 15 residues. Germline V gene data show CDR1 as MNHEY and CDR2 as SVGEGT. CDR3 loop: CASSYSGGSGNTIYF. CDR3 sequence (DNA): TGTGCCAGCAGTTACTCGGGCGGCTCTGGAAACACCATATATTTT.

The count of this clonotype is one. The chain employs TRBV7-9 and TRBJ2-2, with no clear D. V was pared by 3 bases and J by 2 bases, with 13 bases between. CDR3 length: 16 amino acids. Germline V gives CDR1 SEHNR, CDR2 FQNEAQ (reference sequence). In DNA form, the CDR3 reads TGTGCCAGCAGCTTCCTTGGCAGGACCAACACCGGGGAGCTGTTTTTT. This sequence encodes CASSFLGRTNTGELFF.

This clonotype occurred many times. V is TRBV28 and J is TRBJ2-7, with D perhaps TRBD2 (6 bases). Germline V gives CDR1 MDHEN, CDR2 SYDVKM. This CDR3 is built from 16 residues. The germline V and J ends were trimmed by 2 bases and 6 bases, with 20 bases remaining between them. CDR3 bases: TGTGCCAGCAGTTTAAATTGGGGGACTCCCCTCCTCGAGCAGTACTTC. As protein: CASSLNWGTPLLEQYF.

The chain is built from TRBV7-3 and TRBJ2-7; 7 nucleotides match TRBD1. The CDR3 is 15 residues long. The junction had 5 bases not matched to a gene; V was cut back by 1 base and J by 2 bases. Germline V gives CDR1 SGHTA, CDR2 FQGTGA. CDR3 sequence (DNA): TGTGCCAGCAGCTTAAGTCCAGGGGGACCCTACGAGCAGTACTTC. Amino acids: CASSLSPGGPYEQYF. Drawing the rest from reference TRBV7-3 and TRBJ2-7, the complete variable domain is GAGVSQTPSNKVTEKGKYVELRCDPISGHTALYWYRQSLGQGPEFLIYFQGTGAADDSGLPNDRFFAVRPEGSVSTLKIQRTERGDSAVYLCASSLSPGGPYEQYFGPGTRLTVT.

The table lists this clonotype with many counts. The gene calls are TRBV7-2 and TRBJ2-2; D is unclear. V was clipped by 0 bases and J by 6 bases, with 20 bases between them. Germline values: CDR1 SGHTA, CDR2 FQGNSA. This CDR3 comprises 18 residues. The CDR3 bases are TGTGCCAGCAGCTTAGCGGGCCCTGCCTCAAGGACGGCCGGGGAGCTGTTTTTT. It is translated as CASSLAGPASRTAGELFF.

This clonotype was seen ten or more times. V gene TRBV6-2 or TRBV6-3 combines with J gene TRBJ1-6; D remains unclear. Germline CDR1 is MNHEY and CDR2 is SVGEGT. This CDR3 region has 14 residues. Trimming removed 6 bases at V and 7 bases at J, with 13 bases between. The CDR3 here is CASRPGRRNSPLHF. CDR3 DNA sequence: TGTGCCAGCAGACCCGGACGGAGGAATTCACCCCTCCACTTT.

This chain connects TRBV24-1 to TRBJ2-1; the match to TRBD2 covers 8 bases. Trimming took 8 bases from V and 2 from J; bases not matched to a gene: 7. CDR1 and CDR2 from the germline V gene are KGHDR and SFDVKD. This CDR3 has 15 residues. The CDR3 DNA is TGTGCCACCAAAGGGAATAGCGGGGCCTACAATGAGCAGTTCTTC. This encodes CATKGNSGAYNEQFF.

This clonotype was picked up many times. The chain recombines TRBV28 with TRBJ1-2; D is perhaps TRBD1 (6 bases). The CDR3 length is 14 residues. The V and J ends lost 1 base and 7 bases respectively, with 13 bases between them. Germline V CDR1 and CDR2: MDHEN, SYDVKM. The CDR3 region is CASSLLVGAGGYTF. CDR3 coding DNA: TGTGCCAGCAGTTTATTGGTGGGGGCTGGTGGCTACACCTTC.

This clonotype was observed a few times. This chain connects TRBV27 to TRBJ2-5; possible D gene TRBD1, 5 bases. The CDR3 has 14 amino acids. Trimming took off 4 bases at V and 1 base at J, with 10 bases between the two ends. Per germline, CDR1 MNHEY and CDR2 SMNVEV (reference sequence). In DNA, the CDR3 is TGTGCCAGCAGTTCCAGAGACAGCCAAGAGACCCAGTACTTC. Amino acids: CASSSRDSQETQYF.

In its sample, this clonotype was seen many times. The CDR3 DNA reads as TGTGCCAGCAGTTTAGCACTAGCGCCCTCCTACGAGCAGTACTTC. Translating gives CASSLALAPSYEQYF. The chain has TRBV28 and TRBJ2-7; 7 nucleotides match TRBD2. CDR3 size: 15 residues. V dropped 2 bases and J dropped 0; count of bases not matched to a gene: 4. Germline V gives CDR1 MDHEN, CDR2 SYDVKM.

This clonotype was counted many times. Compared with germline, one end of the junction differs, possibly owing to a read error. V gene TRBV13 combines with J gene TRBJ2-1; 7 bases line up with TRBD1. Germline CDR1 is PRHDT and CDR2 is FYEKMQ (reference sequence). This CDR3 is 16 amino acids long. In DNA, the CDR3 is TGTGCCAGCAGCGCACCCGGGACAGTGGGGGACAAAGAGCAGTTCTTC. Encoded protein: CASSAPGTVGDKEQFF.